This TCR beta chain was recovered during a study of PD-L1 blockade in urothelial cancer. In the study overall: In terms of prior chemotherapy, patients had received 0 to 3 regimens.

Concerning this clone itself: Antigen: not known.

Study-wide points: Pretreatment clonality of the blood TCR repertoire below the median was predictive of superior survival.

The CDR3 totals 15 residues. Germline CDR1 WNHNN, CDR2 SYGVQD (reference sequence). The J segment lost 0 bases and the V segment lost 6 bases, leaving 5 bases of the junction unmatched. The table came from immunoSEQ multiplex PCR; TCRdb's copy has only in-frame clones and leaves some out. Here the sample spans some 45,000 clones, around 89% being singletons. This chain links TRBV10-1 with TRBJ2-7; 10 positions agree with TRBD2. Sample: PBMCs, taken around atezolizumab (anti-PD-L1) treatment. The sequence derives from a man older than 75 with urothelial cancer. The CDR3 coding sequence is TGCGCCAGCAGCGCTAGCGGGAGCCCCTCCTACGAGCAGTACTTC. Translated, it gives CASSASGSPSYEQYF.